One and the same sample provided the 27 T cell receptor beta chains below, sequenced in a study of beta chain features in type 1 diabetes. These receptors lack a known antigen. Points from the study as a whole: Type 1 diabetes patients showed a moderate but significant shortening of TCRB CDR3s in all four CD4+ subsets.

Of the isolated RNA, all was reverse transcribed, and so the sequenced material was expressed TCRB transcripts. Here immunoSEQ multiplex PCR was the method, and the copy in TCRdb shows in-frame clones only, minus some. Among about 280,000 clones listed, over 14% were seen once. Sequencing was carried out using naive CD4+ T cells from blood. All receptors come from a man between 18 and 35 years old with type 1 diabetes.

CDR3 sequence reads: CAWSAGLPYGYTF. CDR3 bases: TGTGCCTGGAGCGCGGGACTGCCCTATGGCTACACCTTC. The chain links TRBV30 to TRBJ1-2, with a possible D match to TRBD1 (5 bases). This CDR3 is built from 13 residues. Germline-derived CDR1 and CDR2 are GTSNPN and SVGIG (reference sequence). The V and J ends lost 3 bases and 4 bases respectively, with 12 bases between them.

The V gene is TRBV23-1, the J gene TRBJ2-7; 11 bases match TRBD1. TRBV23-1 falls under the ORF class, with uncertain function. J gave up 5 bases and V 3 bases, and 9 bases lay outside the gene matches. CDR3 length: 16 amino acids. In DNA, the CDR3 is TGCGCCAGCAGTCATCCTTGGACAGGGGGCCCCAACGAGCAGTACTTC. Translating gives CASSHPWTGGPNEQYF.

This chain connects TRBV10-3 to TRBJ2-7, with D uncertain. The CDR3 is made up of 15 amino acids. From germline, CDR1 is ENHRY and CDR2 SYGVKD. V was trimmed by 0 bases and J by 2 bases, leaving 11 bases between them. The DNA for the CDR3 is TGTGCCATCAGTGAGTCGGCTGAGGTCACCTACGAGCAGTACTTC. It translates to CAISESAEVTYEQYF.

CDR3 bases: TGTGCCAGCAGTGAGGGGACTAGCTCACGTGGGTACTACGAGCAGTACTTC. Its translation is CASSEGTSSRGYYEQYF. The rearrangement uses TRBV6-1 and TRBJ2-7; TRBD2 matches 9 bases. V trimming: 3 bases; J trimming: 3 bases; junction bases outside the gene matches: 12. The germline V gene has CDR1 MNHNS and CDR2 SASEGT. The CDR3 is 17 residues long.

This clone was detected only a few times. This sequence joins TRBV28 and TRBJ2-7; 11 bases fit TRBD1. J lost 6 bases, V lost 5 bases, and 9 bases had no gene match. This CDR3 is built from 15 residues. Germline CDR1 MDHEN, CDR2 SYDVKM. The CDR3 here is CASSPPRTGGREQYF. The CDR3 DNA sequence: TGTGCCAGCAGTCCCCCCCGGACAGGGGGCCGCGAGCAGTACTTC.

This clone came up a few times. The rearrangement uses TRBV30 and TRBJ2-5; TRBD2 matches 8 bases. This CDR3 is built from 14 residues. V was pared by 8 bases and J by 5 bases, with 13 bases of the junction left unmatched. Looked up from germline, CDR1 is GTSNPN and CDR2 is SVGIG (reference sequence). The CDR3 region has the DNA TGTGCCCGGGGGGGTTCCAGTGGGTTCGAGACCCAGTACTTC. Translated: CARGGSSGFETQYF. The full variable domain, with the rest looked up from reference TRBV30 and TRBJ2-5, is SQTIHQWPATLVQPVGSPLSLECTVEGTSNPNLYWYRQAAGRGLQLLFYSVGIGQISSEVPQNLSASRPQDRQFILSSKKLLLSDSGFYLCARGGSSGFETQYFGPGTRLLVL.

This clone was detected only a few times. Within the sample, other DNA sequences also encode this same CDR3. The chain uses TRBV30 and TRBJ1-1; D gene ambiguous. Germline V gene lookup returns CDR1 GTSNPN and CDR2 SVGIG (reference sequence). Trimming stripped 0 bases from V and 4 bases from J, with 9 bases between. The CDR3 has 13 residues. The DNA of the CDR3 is TGTGCCTGGAGTGTGAGTGGTGGCACTGAAGCTTTCTTT. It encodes CAWSVSGGTEAFF. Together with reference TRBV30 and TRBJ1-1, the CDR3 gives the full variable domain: SQTIHQWPATLVQPVGSPLSLECTVEGTSNPNLYWYRQAAGRGLQLLFYSVGIGQISSEVPQNLSASRPQDRQFILSSKKLLLSDSGFYLCAWSVSGGTEAFFGQGTRLTVV.

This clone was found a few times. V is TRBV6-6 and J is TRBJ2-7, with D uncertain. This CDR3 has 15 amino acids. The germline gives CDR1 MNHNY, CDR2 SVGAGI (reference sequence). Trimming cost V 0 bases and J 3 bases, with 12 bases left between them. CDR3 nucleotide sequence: TGTGCCAGCAGTTACTCGGCCGGAGCCGACTACGAGCAGTACTTC. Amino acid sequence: CASSYSAGADYEQYF.

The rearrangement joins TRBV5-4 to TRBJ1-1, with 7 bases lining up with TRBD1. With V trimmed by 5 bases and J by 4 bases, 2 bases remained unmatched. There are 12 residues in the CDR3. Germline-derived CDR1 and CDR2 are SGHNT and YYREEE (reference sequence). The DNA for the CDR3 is TGTGCCAGCAGGCGACAGGGCACTGAAGCTTTCTTT. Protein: CASRRQGTEAFF.

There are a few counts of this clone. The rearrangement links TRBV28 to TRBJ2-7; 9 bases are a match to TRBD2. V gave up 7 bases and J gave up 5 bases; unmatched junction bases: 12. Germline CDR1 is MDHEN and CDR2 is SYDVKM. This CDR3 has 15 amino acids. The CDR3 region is CASTLRREGRNEQYF. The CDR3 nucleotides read TGTGCCAGCACCCTAAGGCGGGAGGGCAGGAACGAGCAGTACTTC. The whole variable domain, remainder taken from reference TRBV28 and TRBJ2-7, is DVKVTQSSRYLVKRTGEKVFLECVQDMDHENMFWYRQDPGLGLRLIYFSYDVKMKEKGDIPEGYSVSREKKERFSLILESASTNQTSMYLCASTLRREGRNEQYFGPGTRLTVT.

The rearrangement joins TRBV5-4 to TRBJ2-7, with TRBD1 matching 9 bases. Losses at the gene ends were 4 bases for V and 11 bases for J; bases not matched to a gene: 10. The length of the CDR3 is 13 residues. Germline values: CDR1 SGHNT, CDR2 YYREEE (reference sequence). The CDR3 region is CASSRDRDAREYF. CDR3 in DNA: TGTGCCAGCAGCCGGGACAGGGACGCAAGGGAGTACTTC.

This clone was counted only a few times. The DNA of the CDR3 is TGTGCCAGCAGCTTAAGGCCGGTGCGGGGAGGATTTATCGGGTCCGGCTACACCTTC. Translation gives CASSLRPVRGGFIGSGYTF. The chain joins TRBV7-6 to TRBJ1-2, with D uncertain. Germline V CDR1 and CDR2: SGHVS, FNYEAQ. Trimming left V 2 bases short and J 8 bases short, with 30 bases between. The CDR3 loop spans 19 amino acids.

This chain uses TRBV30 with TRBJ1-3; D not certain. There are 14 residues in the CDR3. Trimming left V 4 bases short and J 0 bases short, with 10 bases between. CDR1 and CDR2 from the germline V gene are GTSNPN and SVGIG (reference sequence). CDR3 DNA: TGTGCCTGGACCACCTCCGGCTCTGGAAACACCATATATTTT. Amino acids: CAWTTSGSGNTIYF.

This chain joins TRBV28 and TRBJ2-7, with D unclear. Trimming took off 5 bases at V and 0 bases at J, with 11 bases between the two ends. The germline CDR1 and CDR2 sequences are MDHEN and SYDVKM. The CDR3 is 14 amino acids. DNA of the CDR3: TGTGCCAGCAGTGAACAGAGATTCTCCTACGAGCAGTACTTC. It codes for CASSEQRFSYEQYF.

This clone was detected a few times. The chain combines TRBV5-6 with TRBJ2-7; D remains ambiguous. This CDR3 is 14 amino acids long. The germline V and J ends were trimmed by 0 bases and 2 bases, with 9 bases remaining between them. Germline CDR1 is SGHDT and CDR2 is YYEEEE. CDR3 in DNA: TGTGCCAGCAGCTTGGTTTCTACCGCCTACGAGCAGTACTTC. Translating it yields CASSLVSTAYEQYF.

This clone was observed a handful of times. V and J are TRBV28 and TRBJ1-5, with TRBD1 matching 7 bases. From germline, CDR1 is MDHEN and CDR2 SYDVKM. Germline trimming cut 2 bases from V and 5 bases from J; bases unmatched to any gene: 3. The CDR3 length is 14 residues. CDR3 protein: CASSLEGAYQPQHF. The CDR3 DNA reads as TGTGCCAGCAGTTTAGAGGGGGCATATCAGCCCCAGCATTTT.

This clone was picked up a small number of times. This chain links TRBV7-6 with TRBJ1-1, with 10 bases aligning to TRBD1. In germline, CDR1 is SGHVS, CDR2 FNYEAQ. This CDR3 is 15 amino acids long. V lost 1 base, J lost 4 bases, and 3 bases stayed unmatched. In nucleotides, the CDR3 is TGTGCCAGCAGCTTAGTAGGACAGGGGGTCACTGAAGCTTTCTTT. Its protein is CASSLVGQGVTEAFF.

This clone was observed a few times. The CDR3 loop reads CASSQDPGGPNTQYF. As DNA, the CDR3 is TGTGCCAGCAGCCAAGATCCGGGAGGGCCGAATACGCAGTATTTT. The chain recombines TRBV4-2 with TRBJ2-3; 8 bases are shared with TRBD2. Germline V gene lookup returns CDR1 LGHNA and CDR2 YNFKEQ. V was clipped by 0 bases and J by 7 bases; unmatched bases: 6. CDR3 size: 15 residues.

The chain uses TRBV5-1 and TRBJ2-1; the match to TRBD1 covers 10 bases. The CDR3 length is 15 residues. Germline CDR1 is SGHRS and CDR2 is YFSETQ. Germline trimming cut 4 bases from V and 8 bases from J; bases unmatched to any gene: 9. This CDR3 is CASSGGDRGVDEQFF. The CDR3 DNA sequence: TGCGCCAGCAGCGGGGGGGACAGGGGAGTAGATGAGCAGTTCTTC.

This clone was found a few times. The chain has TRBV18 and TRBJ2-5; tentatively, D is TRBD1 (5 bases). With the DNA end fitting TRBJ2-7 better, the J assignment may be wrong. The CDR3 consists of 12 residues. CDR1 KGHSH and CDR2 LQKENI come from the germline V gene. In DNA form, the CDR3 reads TGTGCCAGCTCACTACAGGTCTACGAGCAGTACTTC. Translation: CASSLQVYEQYF.

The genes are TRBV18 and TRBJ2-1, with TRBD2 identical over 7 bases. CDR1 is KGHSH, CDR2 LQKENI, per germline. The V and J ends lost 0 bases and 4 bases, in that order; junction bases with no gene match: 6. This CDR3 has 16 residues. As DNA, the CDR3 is TGTGCCAGCTCACCACCGGGCACTAGCGTGTACAATGAGCAGTTCTTC. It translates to CASSPPGTSVYNEQFF.

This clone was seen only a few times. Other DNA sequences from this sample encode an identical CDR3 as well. The CDR3 DNA sequence: TGTGCCAGCAGTTCCGGGACAGGGGGTTACGAGCAGTACTTC. Encoded protein: CASSSGTGGYEQYF. V gene TRBV28 combines with J gene TRBJ2-7, with 11 bases fitting TRBD1. Germline assignment: CDR1 MDHEN and CDR2 SYDVKM. J gave up 4 bases and V 4 bases, and 3 bases lay outside the gene matches. The CDR3 consists of 14 residues.

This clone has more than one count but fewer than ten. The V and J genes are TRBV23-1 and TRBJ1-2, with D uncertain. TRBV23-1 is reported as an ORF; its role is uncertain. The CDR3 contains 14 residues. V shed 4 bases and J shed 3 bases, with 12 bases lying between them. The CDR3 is CASSREGVHYGYTF. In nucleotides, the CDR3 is TGCGCCAGCAGTCGGGAGGGTGTTCACTATGGCTACACCTTC.

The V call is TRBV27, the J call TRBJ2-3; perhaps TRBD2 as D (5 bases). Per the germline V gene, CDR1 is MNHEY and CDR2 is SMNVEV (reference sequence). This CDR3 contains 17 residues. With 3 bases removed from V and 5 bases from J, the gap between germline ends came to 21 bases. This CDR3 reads CASSFYANGVGRDTQYF. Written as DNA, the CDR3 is TGTGCCAGCAGTTTCTATGCCAACGGGGTCGGTAGAGATACGCAGTATTTT.

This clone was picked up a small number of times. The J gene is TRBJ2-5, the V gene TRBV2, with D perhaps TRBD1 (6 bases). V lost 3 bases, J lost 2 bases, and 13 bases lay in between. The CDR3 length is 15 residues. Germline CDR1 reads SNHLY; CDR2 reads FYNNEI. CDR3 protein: CASSDQGGQQETQYF. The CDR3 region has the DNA TGTGCCAGCAGTGATCAAGGGGGACAACAAGAGACCCAGTACTTC. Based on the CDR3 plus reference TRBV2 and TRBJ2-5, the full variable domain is EPEVTQTPSHQVTQMGQEVILRCVPISNHLYFYWYRQILGQKVEFLVSFYNNEISEKSEIFDDQFSVERPDGSNFTLKIRSTKLEDSAMYFCASSDQGGQQETQYFGPGTRLLVL.

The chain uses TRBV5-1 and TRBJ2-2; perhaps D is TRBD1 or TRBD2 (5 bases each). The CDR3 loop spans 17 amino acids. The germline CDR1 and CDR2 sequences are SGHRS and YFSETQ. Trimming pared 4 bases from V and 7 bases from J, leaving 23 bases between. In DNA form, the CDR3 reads TGCGCCAGCAGCGTGGGACCCCCCCCTGGAGACCGCGGGGAGCTGTTTTTT. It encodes CASSVGPPPGDRGELFF.

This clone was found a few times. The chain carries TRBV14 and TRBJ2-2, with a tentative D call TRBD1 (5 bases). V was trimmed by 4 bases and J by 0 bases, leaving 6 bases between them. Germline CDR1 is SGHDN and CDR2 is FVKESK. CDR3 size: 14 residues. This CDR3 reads CASSRQTNTGELFF. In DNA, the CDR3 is TGTGCCAGCAGCCGACAGACGAACACCGGGGAGCTGTTTTTT.